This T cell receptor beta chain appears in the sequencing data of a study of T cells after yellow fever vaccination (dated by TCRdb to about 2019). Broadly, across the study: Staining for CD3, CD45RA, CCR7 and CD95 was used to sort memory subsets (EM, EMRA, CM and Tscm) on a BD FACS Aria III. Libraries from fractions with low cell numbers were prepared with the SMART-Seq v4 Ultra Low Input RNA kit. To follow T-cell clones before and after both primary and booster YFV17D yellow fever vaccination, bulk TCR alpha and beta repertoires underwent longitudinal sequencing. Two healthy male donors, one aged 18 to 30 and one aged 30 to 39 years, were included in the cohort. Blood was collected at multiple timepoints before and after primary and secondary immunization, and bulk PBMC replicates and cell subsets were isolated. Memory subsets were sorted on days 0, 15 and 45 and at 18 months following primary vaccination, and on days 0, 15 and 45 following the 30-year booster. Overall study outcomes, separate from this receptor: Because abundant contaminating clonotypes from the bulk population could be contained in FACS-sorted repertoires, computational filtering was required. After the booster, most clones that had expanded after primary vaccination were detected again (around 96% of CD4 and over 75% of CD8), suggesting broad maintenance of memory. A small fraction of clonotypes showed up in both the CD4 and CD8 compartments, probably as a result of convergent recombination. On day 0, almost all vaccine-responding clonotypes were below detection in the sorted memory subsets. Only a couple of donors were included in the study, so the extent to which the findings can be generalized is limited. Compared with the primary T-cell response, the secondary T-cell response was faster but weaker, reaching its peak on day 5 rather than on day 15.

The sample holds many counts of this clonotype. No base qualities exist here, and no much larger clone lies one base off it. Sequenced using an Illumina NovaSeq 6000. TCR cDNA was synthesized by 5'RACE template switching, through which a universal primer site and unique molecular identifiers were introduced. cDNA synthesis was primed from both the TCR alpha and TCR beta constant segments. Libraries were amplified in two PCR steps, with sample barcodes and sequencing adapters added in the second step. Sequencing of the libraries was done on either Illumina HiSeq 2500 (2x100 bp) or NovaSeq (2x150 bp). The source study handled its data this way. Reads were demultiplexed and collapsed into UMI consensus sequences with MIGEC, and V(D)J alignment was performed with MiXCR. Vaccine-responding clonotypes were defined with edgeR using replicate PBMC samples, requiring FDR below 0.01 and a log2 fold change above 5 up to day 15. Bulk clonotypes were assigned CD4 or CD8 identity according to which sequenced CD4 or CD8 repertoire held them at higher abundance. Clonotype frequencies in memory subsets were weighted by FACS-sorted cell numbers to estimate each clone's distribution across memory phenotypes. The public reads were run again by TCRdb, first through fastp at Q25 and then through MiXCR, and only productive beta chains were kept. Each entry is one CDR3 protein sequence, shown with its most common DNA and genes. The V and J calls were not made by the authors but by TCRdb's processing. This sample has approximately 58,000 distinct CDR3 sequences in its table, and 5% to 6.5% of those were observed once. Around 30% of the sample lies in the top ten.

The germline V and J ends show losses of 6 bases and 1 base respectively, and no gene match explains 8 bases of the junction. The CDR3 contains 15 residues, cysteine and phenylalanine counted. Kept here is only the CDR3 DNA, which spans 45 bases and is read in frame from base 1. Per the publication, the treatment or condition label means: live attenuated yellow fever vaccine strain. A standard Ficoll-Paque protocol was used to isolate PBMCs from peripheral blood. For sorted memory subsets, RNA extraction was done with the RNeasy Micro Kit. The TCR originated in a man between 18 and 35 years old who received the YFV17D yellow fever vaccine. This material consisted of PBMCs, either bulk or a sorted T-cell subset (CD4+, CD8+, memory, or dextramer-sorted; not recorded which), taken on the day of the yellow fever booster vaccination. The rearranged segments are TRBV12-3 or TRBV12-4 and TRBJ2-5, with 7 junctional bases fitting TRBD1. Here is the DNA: TGTGCCAGCAGCCCGGGACAGATGATCCAAGAGACCCAGTACTTC. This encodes CASSPGQMIQETQYF.